This is a list of T cell receptor beta chains from one sample in a study of blood T cell repertoires in COVID-19. Only in-frame clones appear in the TCRdb table, and some are missing; sequencing was by immunoSEQ multiplex PCR. The sample lists fewer than 500,000 clones, around 87% seen once, with 1% to 1.5% in the top ten. The specimen sequenced was PBMCs or T cells enriched from blood (not recorded which). The receptors come from a man aged 25 to 40 who had recovered from COVID-19. Both conserved end residues are part of each CDR3. The D gene is left open where the match is weak. The size field is filled for only some rows; it gives once, few, many or a size class.

v_gene	d_gene	abundance	j_gene	CDR3nt	CDR3aa
TRBV7-2	NA	NA	TRBJ1-1	TGTGCCAGCAGCTCGATCCCAGGTGTCACTGAAGCTTTCTTT	CASSSIPGVTEAFF
TRBV5-1	TRBD1	NA	TRBJ2-7	TGCGCCAGCAGCTACCGGGACAGTCTCTCCTACGAGCAGTACTTC	CASSYRDSLSYEQYF
TRBV7-8	NA	NA	TRBJ1-5	TGTGCCAGCAGCTTGGGCACAGGCAATCAGCCCCAGCATTTT	CASSLGTGNQPQHF
TRBV9	NA	NA	TRBJ2-5	TGTGCCAGCAGCGTTTCCCCGGTGGAGGAGACCCAGTACTTC	CASSVSPVEETQYF
TRBV9	NA	NA	TRBJ1-4	TGTGCCAGCAGCGTATCTCACATAAATAATGAAAAACTGTTTTTT	CASSVSHINNEKLFF
TRBV6-2/TRBV6-3	NA	NA	TRBJ1-2	TGTGCCAGCAGCTGGCCTCACGACACCATCTATGGCTACACCTTC	CASSWPHDTIYGYTF
TRBV3-1/TRBV3-2	NA	once	TRBJ1-5	TGTGCCAGCAGCCAGCTGGCCAATCAGCCCCAGCATTTT	CASSQLANQPQHF
TRBV5-1	NA	NA	TRBJ1-6	TGCGCCAGCAGCTTGACAGGGTTCGGCAATTCACCCCTCCACTTT	CASSLTGFGNSPLHF
TRBV5-4	NA	NA	TRBJ2-6	TGTGCCAGCAGCTTGGGACCAGGACTGAGCTCTGGGGCCAACGTCCTGACTTTC	CASSLGPGLSSGANVLTF
TRBV6-5	NA	NA	TRBJ2-1	TGTGCCAGCGGGGAGTGGACTCACAATGAGCAGTTCTTC	CASGEWTHNEQFF
TRBV5-1	NA	NA	TRBJ2-7	TGCGCCAGCAGCCCAACATCCACAGCCTACGAGCAGTACTTC	CASSPTSTAYEQYF
TRBV7-6	TRBD1	NA	TRBJ2-7	TGTGCCAGCAGCTACGCGGACAGGGGCCACGAGCAGTACTTC	CASSYADRGHEQYF
TRBV7-2	TRBD1	NA	TRBJ1-3	TGTGCCAGCAGCTTAACCCGGACAGGGAACTCTGGAAACACCATATATTTT	CASSLTRTGNSGNTIYF
TRBV7-8	TRBD1	NA	TRBJ1-1	TGTGCCAGCAGCTTAGGGGGACAGGAAGCTTTCTTT	CASSLGGQEAFF
TRBV4-3	TRBD1	NA	TRBJ2-7	TGCGCCAGCAGCCAAAGGAGGTCCGGGACAGGAACCTACGAGCAGTACTTC	CASSQRRSGTGTYEQYF
TRBV19	TRBD1	NA	TRBJ1-1	TGTGCCAGTAGTATAGGAACAGGGGGTACTGAAGCTTTCTTT	CASSIGTGGTEAFF
TRBV5-1	TRBD1	NA	TRBJ1-1	TGCGCCAGCAGCCTCCGGGACAGAGAGAACACTGAAGCTTTCTTT	CASSLRDRENTEAFF
TRBV30	TRBD1	NA	TRBJ1-1	TGTGCCTGGAGCCGGGACAGCAACACTGAAGCTTTCTTT	CAWSRDSNTEAFF
TRBV25-1	NA	once	TRBJ2-5	TGTGCCAGCTCCCTCCTTAACCAAGAGACCCAGTACTTC	CASSLLNQETQYF
TRBV4-1	TRBD1	NA	TRBJ2-5	TGCGCCAGCAGCCAAGAAGGACAGGGGAGGGCAGAGACCCAGTACTTC	CASSQEGQGRAETQYF
TRBV6-2/TRBV6-3	NA	NA	TRBJ2-2	TGTGCCAGCAGCCTATACACCGGGGAGCTGTTTTTT	CASSLYTGELFF
TRBV3-1/TRBV3-2	NA	NA	TRBJ2-6	TGTGCCAGCAGCCAAGAGATGGCAGTGAGAGCGGTCGTCCTGACTTTC	CASSQEMAVRAVVLTF
TRBV2	TRBD1	NA	TRBJ1-2	TGTGCCAGCATAGGGACAGTGACTGGCTACACCTTC	CASIGTVTGYTF
TRBV9	NA	NA	TRBJ1-1	TGTGCCAGCAGCGTCTCGGGGGGAGCTGAAGCTTTCTTT	CASSVSGGAEAFF
TRBV7-9	TRBD1	NA	TRBJ1-2	TGTGCCAGCAGCAGCCGGACAGGGAACTATGGCTACACCTTC	CASSSRTGNYGYTF
TRBV6-2/TRBV6-3	TRBD1	NA	TRBJ1-1	TGTGCCAGCAGTTACCCCGGACAGGGCGGCACTGAAGCTTTCTTT	CASSYPGQGGTEAFF
TRBV4-1	TRBD2	NA	TRBJ2-1	TGCGCCAGCAGCCGGGGACTAGATGAGCAGTTCTTC	CASSRGLDEQFF
TRBV19	TRBD1	NA	TRBJ1-6	TGTGCCAGCAGGGGGGCGGGTAATTCACCCCTCCACTTT	CASRGAGNSPLHF